What follows is one T cell receptor (beta chain) and its context. Its antigen is still unknown. Germline CDR1 and CDR2: LGHDT and YNNKEL (reference sequence). CDR3 size: 17 residues. The V end lost 0 bases, the J end lost 0 bases, and 15 bases lay between the germline ends. The method was immunoSEQ multiplex PCR; TCRdb's version includes in-frame clones alone and lacks a portion of them. The sample yields tens of thousands of clones, over 65% seen once. The data were taken from a study of vaccination effects on CD4 cells after COVID-19. Overall study findings and caveats: Within healthy vaccinees, only 1 of 255 vaccine-induced clones displayed cross-reactivity with common cold coronaviruses.

Antigen-specific CD4+ T cells were expanded (with viral peptide pools) by the ViraFEST assay ahead of sequencing. Following 10 days of culture, CD4+ T cells were isolated. Participants were given two doses of BNT162b2 or mRNA-1273 vaccine. The chain employs TRBV3-1 (or the pseudogene TRBV3-2) and TRBJ2-7; D uncertain. Source: CD4+ T cells from PBMCs cultured with HCoV-NL63 spike peptides, taken after COVID-19 vaccination. The TCR originated in a human donor who received a COVID-19 vaccine. In DNA form, the CDR3 reads TGTGCCAGCAGCCAAGATCCCGTGCGGAGTTACTCCTACGAGCAGTACTTC. Protein product: CASSQDPVRSYSYEQYF.